The clone carrying this T cell receptor (beta chain) appeared a few times. This sample stems from a study of blood T cells in healthy people across ages. Looked up from germline, CDR1 is DFQATT and CDR2 is SNEGSKA (reference sequence). V lost 4 bases, J lost 6 bases, and 10 bases stayed unmatched. The CDR3 is 15 residues long. Using a J-beta primer mix together with a sample-barcoded 5' primer, a second PCR was run for about 7 to 12 cycles. TCRdb itself ran the 5' RACE reads through MiXCR, one entry per CDR3 protein. The sample holds 780,000 or so distinct CDR3 sequences, approximately 60% seen once. The sequencing sample was made of blood. This receptor was obtained from a middle-aged man in good health. J is TRBJ2-1 and V is TRBV20-1; 9 bases are a match to TRBD1. The CDR3 loop reads CSAIWPGQGSNEQFF. In nucleotides, the CDR3 is TGCAGTGCTATATGGCCGGGACAGGGATCCAATGAGCAGTTCTTC.